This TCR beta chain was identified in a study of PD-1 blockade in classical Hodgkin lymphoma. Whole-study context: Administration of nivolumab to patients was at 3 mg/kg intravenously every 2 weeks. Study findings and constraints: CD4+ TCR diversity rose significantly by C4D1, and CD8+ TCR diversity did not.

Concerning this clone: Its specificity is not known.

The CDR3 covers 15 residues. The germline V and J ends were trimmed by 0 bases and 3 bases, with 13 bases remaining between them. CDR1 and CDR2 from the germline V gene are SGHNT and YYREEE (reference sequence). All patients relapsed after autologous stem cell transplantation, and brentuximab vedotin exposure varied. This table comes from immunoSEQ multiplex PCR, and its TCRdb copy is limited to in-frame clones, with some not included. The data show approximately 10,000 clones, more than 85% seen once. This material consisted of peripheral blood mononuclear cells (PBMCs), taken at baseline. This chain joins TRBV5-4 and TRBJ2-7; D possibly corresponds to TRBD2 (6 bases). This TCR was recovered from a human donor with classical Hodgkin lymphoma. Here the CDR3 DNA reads TGTGCCAGCAGCTTGGTTACGGGAGCTAACTACGAGCAGTACTTC. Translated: CASSLVTGANYEQYF.